Each of the 3 T cell receptor beta chains below was sequenced from the same sample in a study of blood T cell repertoires in COVID-19. TCRdb's table, derived via immunoSEQ multiplex PCR, lists solely in-frame clones and lacks some. This sample has a few hundred thousand clones, with roughly 82% found just once. The specimen sequenced was peripheral blood. Every receptor here comes from a man older than 75 with acute or convalescent COVID-19.

This clone has just one count. The CDR3 region has the DNA TGCGCCAGCAGTCTCGGACAGATTTTAACCGGGGAGCTGTTTTTT. It translates to CASSLGQILTGELFF. The V gene is TRBV5-1, the J gene TRBJ2-2, with D perhaps TRBD1 (6 bases). This CDR3 contains 15 residues. CDR1 and CDR2 (germline): SGHRS, YFSETQ. V shed 5 bases and J shed 5 bases, with 16 bases lying between them.

The chain combines TRBV19 with TRBJ2-7; weak D call: TRBD2 (5 bases). CDR3 length equals 15 residues. V was clipped by 3 bases and J by 5 bases, with 17 bases between them. Germline V CDR1 and CDR2: LNHDA, SQIVND (reference sequence). CDR3 sequence (DNA): TGTGCCAGTAGTATCGGACGGGATACGTCCCACGAGCAGTACTTC. Encoded protein: CASSIGRDTSHEQYF.

J is TRBJ1-4 and V is TRBV4-1; 7 bases map to TRBD1. The V gene end was trimmed by 5 bases and the J gene end by 12 bases; junction bases not matched to a gene: 6. Germline-derived CDR1 and CDR2 are MGHRA and YSYEKL. The CDR3 runs 12 residues. CDR3 coding DNA: TGCGCCAGCAGCGGACAGGACACCCAACTGTTTTTT. Translating it yields CASSGQDTQLFF.